Given below is one T cell receptor (beta chain) in context. Its antigen is unknown. Base qualities are not recorded, but no much larger clone differs from it by a single base. This entry is derived from a study of long-term antiretroviral therapy in people with HIV (dated by TCRdb to between 2020 and 2023). The study in broad terms: The earliest samples were collected about a decade before the 2015 WHO recommendation for immediate ART, when ART was typically delayed until CD4 counts fell. No cross-contamination during QIAcube processing turned up in test extractions that ran a monoclonal T-cell line alongside 30 to 35 polyclonal samples. Among the 25 to 30 participants with HIV, ten to twelve were female. A total of 192 cryopreserved PBMC samples came from 25 to 35 adults with confirmed HIV infection and were collected serially over a mean of roughly six years (range 1-12). Whether ART initiation and durable HIV suppression were associated with changes in peripheral blood TRB repertoire composition and diversity was tested in a retrospective serial study. Broader findings and caveats from the paper: Compared with controls, HIV repertoires had narrower CDR3 length ranges, and the network structure pointed to an antigen-experienced repertoire that shifted only slightly toward naive after ART. Owing to limited PBMC availability, only the TCR beta chain was sequenced, without alpha chain pairing. Inferences about post-ART repertoire changes are limited because no data were available on ART adherence, viral resistance or therapy changes. The repertoire was dominated across all time points by expanded TRB clones identified before ART initiation, although this dominance was seen to fluctuate and to decrease in many PLHIV after ART. Because pre-ART samples had limited cell numbers, profiling was done on unsorted PBMC rather than on sorted CD4+ and CD8+ T cells. Starting ART was linked to a significant rise in TRB diversity, yet even with long-term ART the diversity remained significantly lower than in transplant donor controls. The samples span the years 2004 to 2017, and the ART regimens used may be less effective than current regimens.

Inclusion was restricted to participants for whom at least one PBMC sample before ART initiation and at least two post-ART samples were available. All participants with HIV were treated in the United States of America. Before DNA extraction, cryopreserved samples of about 0.95-10 million PBMC were thawed and then washed. At the time of the earliest PBMC sample for each participant with HIV, ages ranged from roughly 23 to 60 years. Per participant, PBMC samples came from 1-4 timepoints prior to ART initiation and 2-8 timepoints following ART initiation, for a median of 7 samples. For every participant, serial HIV viral load, CD4+ T-cell count, ART history and demographic data were obtained. A Qiagen kit on a QIAcube was used to extract genomic DNA from unsorted PBMC, with samples processed in batches of 12. The immunoSEQ hsTCRB v3.0 assay was used at survey level resolution to sequence the TRB variable region. TRB sequencing targeted a depth of 40,000-50,000 T-cell genomes per sample. Pooled TRB libraries were sequenced on an Illumina MiSeq with a v3 150-cycle kit. The original methods were these. Repertoire analysis was performed in R inside a reproducible Nextflow workflow that covered QC, data transformation and analysis. LymphoSeq2, an R package for AIRR-Seq data exploration, was used to implement custom analyses. Several samples yielding fewer than 5000 total TRB sequences were excluded, leaving around 200 analyzed HIV repertoires. Among the approximately 190 retained HIV repertoires, approximately 57 were collected before ART initiation and around 130 were collected after ART initiation. Each repertoire was downsampled to 5000 TRB nucleotide sequences, and summary statistics were averaged across 100 downsampling iterations. TRB sequences were retained for analysis only if CDR3 regions of at least seven amino acids were present. Diversity was measured with a Shannon entropy-derived clonality score and the Gini coefficient. In repertoire networks, the top 5000 CDR3 amino acid sequences were linked whenever an edit distance of one separated two sequences. GLIPH2 predicted antigen specificity groups and MHC restriction for TRB CDR3 amino acid sequences. To flag known CMV, EBV, HIV or tissue antigen associations, CDR3 amino acid sequences were matched against VDJdb and McPAS-TCR. Pre-ART, post-ART and control groups were compared with Wilcoxon signed-rank tests and Holm-Bonferroni correction. This immuneACCESS table, as held by TCRdb, lists in-frame sequences with V and J called but not all clones. Of the missing ones, under half trace to an unresolved V gene in checked studies; the others have no known cause. V and J calls and clone size are copied from that table; D and trimming were computed from the DNA. For this sample the table gives some 19,000 clones, of which roughly 83% were detected only once. The ten largest clonotypes hold about 8% of the sample.

CDR1 and CDR2 are drawn from the germline V gene: MNHEY, SVGAGI. Including cysteine and phenylalanine, the CDR3 has 13 amino acids. CDR3 DNA only is kept here, 39 bases in frame from base 1. V trim: 6 bases; J trim: 7 bases; unmatched bases: 6. This TCR derives from a man aged 18 to 30 with HIV. The sequence joins TRBV6-5 to TRBJ2-1, and TRBD1 matches 7 of the central bases. This specimen consisted of unsorted PBMCs, obtained 0.9 years after starting antiretroviral therapy. The DNA sequence reads TGTGCCAGCAGGGACAGGTTTGGGAATGAGCAGTTCTTC. Protein translation: CASRDRFGNEQFF.